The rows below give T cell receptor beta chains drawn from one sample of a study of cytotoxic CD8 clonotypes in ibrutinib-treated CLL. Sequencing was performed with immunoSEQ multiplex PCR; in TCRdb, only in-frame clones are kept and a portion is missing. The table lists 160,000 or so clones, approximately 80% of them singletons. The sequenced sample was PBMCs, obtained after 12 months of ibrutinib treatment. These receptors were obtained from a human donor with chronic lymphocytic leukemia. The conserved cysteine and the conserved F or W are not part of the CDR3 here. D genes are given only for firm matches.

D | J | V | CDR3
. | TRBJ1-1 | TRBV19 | ASSIDSRQGRFSNTEAF
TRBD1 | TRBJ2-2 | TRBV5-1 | ASSTGQDTGELF
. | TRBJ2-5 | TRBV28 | ASSWSQGRETQY
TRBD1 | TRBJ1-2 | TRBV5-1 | ASSLDTGGGGYT
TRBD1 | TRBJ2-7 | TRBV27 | ASQSAGTVFSYEQY
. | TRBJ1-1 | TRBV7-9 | ASSSAGTEAF
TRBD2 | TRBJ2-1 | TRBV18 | ASSPGRAGGIQDEQF
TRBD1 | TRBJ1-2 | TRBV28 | ASSLSGQGISYT
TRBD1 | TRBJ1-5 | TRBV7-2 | ASSLDRGKPQH
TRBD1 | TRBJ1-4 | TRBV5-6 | ASSSRGPPQLF
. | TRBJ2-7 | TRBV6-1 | ASSERRYEQY
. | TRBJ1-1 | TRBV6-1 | ASKIPENTEAF
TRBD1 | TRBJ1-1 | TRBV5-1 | ASSSKTGIGTTEAF
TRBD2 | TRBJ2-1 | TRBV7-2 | ASSLEGAGGNNEQF
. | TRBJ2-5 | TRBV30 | AWSVQETQY
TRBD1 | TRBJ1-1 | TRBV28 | ASSSPTGGQHTEAF
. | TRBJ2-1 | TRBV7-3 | ASSSWTETNEQF
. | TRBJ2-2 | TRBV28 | ASVPKKGTGELF
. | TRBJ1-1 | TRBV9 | ASSVAPKTEAF
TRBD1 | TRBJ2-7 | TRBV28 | ASRLTGTHEQY
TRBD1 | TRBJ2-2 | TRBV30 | ALNVWDRATGELF
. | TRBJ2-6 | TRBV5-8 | ASSLGGSSGANVLT
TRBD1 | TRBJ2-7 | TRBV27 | ASSLFDRAEQY
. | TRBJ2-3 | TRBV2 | ATSATTSTDTQY
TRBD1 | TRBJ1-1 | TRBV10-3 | AISEGQGARTEAF
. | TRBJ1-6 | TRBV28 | ASRNTGSYNSPLH
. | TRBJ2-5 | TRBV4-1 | ASSQDVAGETQY
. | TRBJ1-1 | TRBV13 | ASSSLGPDTEAF
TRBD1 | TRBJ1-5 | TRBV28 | ASSQTGGGNQPQH
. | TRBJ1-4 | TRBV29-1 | SVSGVREKLF
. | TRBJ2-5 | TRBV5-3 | ARSPKGRYQETQY
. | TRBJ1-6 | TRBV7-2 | ASSLAPEGVDSPLH
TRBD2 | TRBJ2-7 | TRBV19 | ASSNFSGSYSYEQY
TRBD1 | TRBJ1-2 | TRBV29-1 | SVAGLGQGAFNYGYT
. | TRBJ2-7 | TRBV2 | ASTEYREPYEQY
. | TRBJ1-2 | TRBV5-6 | ASGLFGTLNYGYT
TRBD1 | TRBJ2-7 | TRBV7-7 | ASSLDRGYEQY
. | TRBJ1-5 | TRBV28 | ASRAGYNQPQH
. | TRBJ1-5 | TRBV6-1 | ASSEMIGTSNQPQH
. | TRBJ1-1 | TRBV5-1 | ASSHASGFINTEAF
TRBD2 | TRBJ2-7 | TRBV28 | ASSPMTSGVMSYEQY
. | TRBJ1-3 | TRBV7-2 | ASSPDGSSGNTIY
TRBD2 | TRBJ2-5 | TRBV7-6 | ASSLEGLAGGRTQY
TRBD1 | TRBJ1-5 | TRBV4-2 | ASSLNRDRNQPQH
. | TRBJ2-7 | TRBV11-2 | ASSLVRASYEQY
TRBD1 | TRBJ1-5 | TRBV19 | AAGGDADVKPQH
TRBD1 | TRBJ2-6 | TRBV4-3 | ASSADRATGANVLT
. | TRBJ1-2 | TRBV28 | ASSSLINYGYT
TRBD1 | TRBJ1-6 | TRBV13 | ASSVGQGNSPLH
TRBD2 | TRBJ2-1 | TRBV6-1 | ASSEAPSGGPNEQF
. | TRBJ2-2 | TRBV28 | ASREYTGELF
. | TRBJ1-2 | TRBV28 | ASSRIGEGYT
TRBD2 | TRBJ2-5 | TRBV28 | ASSPILAGEGETQY
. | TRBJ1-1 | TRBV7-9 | ASRMTSNTEAF
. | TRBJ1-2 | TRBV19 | ASSIVPSDYGYT
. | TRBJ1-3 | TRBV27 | ASSLSDRRDIY
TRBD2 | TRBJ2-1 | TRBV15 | ATTLGGLAGGPYNEQF
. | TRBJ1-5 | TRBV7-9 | ASSLLERQPQH
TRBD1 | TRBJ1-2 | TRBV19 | ASTLQGAPEYGYT
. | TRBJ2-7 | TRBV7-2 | ASSSNAAYEQY